This entry lists 25 T cell receptor beta chains sequenced from one sample in a study of beta chain features in type 1 diabetes (dated by TCRdb to about 2018). Study-wide conclusions, independent of this receptor: In all four CD4+ subsets, TCRB CDR3 length was moderately but significantly shorter in type 1 diabetes patients.

These receptors' targets are unknown. The library was obtained by the immunoSEQ multiplex PCR assay. The entire isolated RNA was reverse transcribed using the High Capacity cDNA Reverse Transcription Kit, and thus expressed TCRB transcripts were sequenced. As stored in TCRdb, this immuneACCESS dataset retains in-frame rearrangements with V and J assigned. A fraction of the clones does not appear; measured against another copy, unresolved V genes explain less than half of the discrepancy, and the remainder lacks a known reason. The sample table records approximately 170,000 clones; around 8% of these occur just once. The ten largest account for about 0.95% of the sample. Sequenced input: central memory CD4+ T cells from blood. The receptors shown here come from a woman in her thirties or forties with type 1 diabetes.

This clone was detected a few times. V usage is TRBV27 and J usage is TRBJ2-5; 8 bases are shared with TRBD1. J was trimmed by 4 bases and V by 7 bases; bases with no gene match: 5. The CDR3 has 13 amino acids. Germline CDR1 reads MNHEY; CDR2 reads SMNVEV (reference sequence). The CDR3 region has the DNA TGTGCCAGCAAAGCCGACAGGGGAGAGACCCAGTACTTC. This translates into CASKADRGETQYF.

Only a few counts were recorded for this clone. The genes are TRBV19 and TRBJ1-2; TRBD1 is a possible D gene (5 bases). Trimming shortened V by 4 bases and J by 6 bases, and 12 bases separated the two germline ends. Germline-derived CDR1 and CDR2 are LNHDA and SQIVND (reference sequence). The CDR3 covers 13 residues. CDR3 in DNA: TGTGCCAGTAGTAGGGGCGGGAAAGATGGCTACACCTTC. It yields the protein CASSRGGKDGYTF.

This clone was counted a few times. This chain links TRBV28 with TRBJ2-1, with TRBD2 as a possible D gene (6 bases). The germline CDR1 and CDR2 sequences are MDHEN and SYDVKM. The V gene lost 3 bases and the J gene lost 0 bases, with 9 bases spanning the gap. The CDR3 totals 15 residues. The CDR3 DNA reads TGTGCCAGCAGTTTGGCGGGGTTCTCCTACAATGAGCAGTTCTTC. Its protein is CASSLAGFSYNEQFF.

V gene TRBV7-2 combines with J gene TRBJ2-2; 7 bases map to TRBD2. V trimming: 6 bases; J trimming: 8 bases; junction bases outside the gene matches: 15. This CDR3 is 16 amino acids long. Germline-derived CDR1 and CDR2 are SGHTA and FQGNSA. The CDR3 bases are TGTGCCAGCAGACCTCAAGCGGGGAAGGTCGGAGGGGAGCTGTTTTTT. As protein: CASRPQAGKVGGELFF.

The chain uses TRBV11-2 and TRBJ1-5, with TRBD1 identical over 7 bases. Germline V gives CDR1 SGHAT, CDR2 FQNNGV. The trim removed 3 bases at V and 3 bases at J, leaving 5 bases unmatched. The CDR3 totals 15 residues. In DNA form, the CDR3 reads TGTGCCAGCAGCTTCGGGACAGAACTCAATCAGCCCCAGCATTTT. Protein: CASSFGTELNQPQHF.

V is TRBV28 and J is TRBJ1-2, with D possibly being TRBD1 (6 bases). CDR1 and CDR2 (germline): MDHEN, SYDVKM. V lost 4 bases to trimming and J lost 4 bases, with 16 bases between them. The CDR3 covers 15 residues. The CDR3 DNA reads as TGTGCCAGCAGTTCACTCAGGGGAAAGACCTATGGCTACACCTTC. It specifies CASSSLRGKTYGYTF.

This clone has a handful of counts. The V gene is TRBV30, the J gene TRBJ1-1; a possible D gene is TRBD1 (6 bases). The CDR3 runs 12 residues. The V gene lost 4 bases and the J gene lost 1 base, with 7 bases spanning the gap. CDR1 and CDR2 (germline): GTSNPN, SVGIG (reference sequence). CDR3 DNA sequence: TGTGCCTGGAACAGGGAGAACACTGAAGCTTTCTTT. Translating gives CAWNRENTEAFF.

About this clone: Only one base separates this from a far larger clonotype, so it likely reflects a read error. The rearrangement joins TRBV5-4 to TRBJ1-1, with D uncertain. Germline lookup yields CDR1 SGHNT and CDR2 YYREEE (reference sequence). Trimming took off 4 bases at V and 1 base at J, with 5 bases between the two ends. The CDR3 is 12 amino acids. The chain's CDR3 is CASSARNTEAFF. CDR3 nucleotides: TGTGCCAGCAGCGCCAGGAACACTGAAGCTTTCTTT. The whole variable domain, filled in from reference TRBV5-4 and TRBJ1-1, reads ETGVTQSPTHLIKTRGQQVTLRCSSQSGHNTVSWYQQALGQGPQFIFQYYREEENGRGNFPPRFSGLQFPNYSSELNVNALELDDSALYLCASSARNTEAFFGQGTRLTVV.

The table lists this clone with a few counts. J is TRBJ1-6 and V is TRBV9, with no clear D. V was cut by 0 bases and J by 10 bases, with 8 bases left in between. Germline V CDR1 and CDR2: SGDLS, YYNGEE. The CDR3 has 13 amino acids. The CDR3 nucleotides are TGTGCCAGCAGCGTAGGTATCCGGTCACCCCTCCACTTT. Residues: CASSVGIRSPLHF.

This chain uses TRBV18 with TRBJ2-7; D gene ambiguous. Trimming pared 3 bases from V and 3 bases from J, leaving 15 bases between. The CDR3 length is 15 residues. CDR1 KGHSH and CDR2 LQKENI come from the germline V gene. The CDR3 DNA follows: TGTGCCAGCTCACCGGGTTCTGAGGAGAACTACGAGCAGTACTTC. Translated, it gives CASSPGSEENYEQYF.

Comments on this clone: The junction departs from the called germline gene at one end, perhaps through a read error. The V and J genes are TRBV29-1 and TRBJ2-1; TRBD2 aligns across 7 bases. Germline CDR1 reads SQVTM; CDR2 reads ANQGSEA. The CDR3 runs to 12 residues. The CDR3 protein is CSVVVIAGEGLF. The CDR3 DNA follows: TGCAGCGTTGTTGTAATTGCGGGGGAAGGGCTCTTC.

The chain uses TRBV7-8 and TRBJ2-5; TRBD1 is a possible D gene (6 bases). Trimming removed 3 bases from V and 0 bases from J, with 11 bases in between. The CDR3 sequence is 15 residues long. The germline gives CDR1 SGHVS, CDR2 FQNEAQ. The CDR3 DNA is TGTGCCAGCAGCTTCCCGGGACACAACCAAGAGACCCAGTACTTC. This translates into CASSFPGHNQETQYF.

This clone was seen more than once but under ten times. This chain joins TRBV5-4 and TRBJ1-4; TRBD1 might be the D (5 bases). Trimming left V 4 bases short and J 4 bases short, with 14 bases between. Germline CDR1 is SGHNT and CDR2 is YYREEE (reference sequence). The CDR3 consists of 15 residues. The CDR3 DNA follows: TGTGCCAGCAGCCCCTGGGGGGGTGGTAATGAAAAACTGTTTTTT. It yields the protein CASSPWGGGNEKLFF.

In this sample, this clone turned up a few times. This rearrangement joins TRBV29-1 to TRBJ1-2; unclear D gene. The CDR3 sequence is 13 residues long. In germline, CDR1 is SQVTM, CDR2 ANQGSEA. Trimming cost V 0 bases and J 4 bases, with 9 bases left between them. This CDR3 reads CSVEEQVSYGYTF. As DNA, the CDR3 is TGCAGCGTTGAAGAGCAGGTTTCCTATGGCTACACCTTC.

The chain combines TRBV5-1 with TRBJ1-1, with D possibly being TRBD1 (6 bases). Germline V gene lookup returns CDR1 SGHRS and CDR2 YFSETQ. The CDR3 has 13 amino acids. V lost 0 bases and J lost 10, with 13 bases in between. The chain's CDR3 is CASSLGSDSRAFF. The DNA of the CDR3 is TGCGCCAGCAGCTTGGGATCGGACAGTCGAGCTTTCTTT.

This clone was seen a handful of times. CDR3 nucleotides: TGTGCCAGCAGCTTAGGAGCGGAGGGTTATGGCTACACCTTC. It encodes CASSLGAEGYGYTF. The V and J genes are TRBV7-6 and TRBJ1-2; D ambiguous. V was shortened by 1 base and J by 5 bases, with 11 bases between the two germline ends. Looked up from germline, CDR1 is SGHVS and CDR2 is FNYEAQ. CDR3 length: 14 amino acids.

This clone was detected only a few times. V is TRBV5-6 and J is TRBJ2-5, with D maybe TRBD1 (6 bases). V was shortened by 4 bases and J by 2 bases, with 9 bases between the two germline ends. The CDR3 length is 13 residues. The germline V gene encodes CDR1 SGHDT and CDR2 YYEEEE. In DNA form, the CDR3 reads TGTGCCAGCAGCCAAGGACAGCAAGAGACCCAGTACTTC. Its protein product is CASSQGQQETQYF.

The chain links TRBV30 to TRBJ2-6, with TRBD1 matching over 7 bases. Germline V CDR1 and CDR2: GTSNPN, SVGIG (reference sequence). J was trimmed by 0 bases and V by 5 bases; bases with no gene match: 7. The CDR3 is 16 residues long. The CDR3 is CAWDRDRNSGANVLTF. The DNA for the CDR3 is TGTGCCTGGGACCGGGACAGAAACTCTGGGGCCAACGTCCTGACTTTC.

This clone was found a few times. The rearrangement links TRBV15 to TRBJ2-2, with TRBD1 identical over 8 bases. Germline V lookup: CDR1 LNHNV, CDR2 YYDKDF (reference sequence). The CDR3 is made up of 14 amino acids. V gave up 5 bases and J gave up 9 bases; unmatched junction bases: 8. The CDR3 reads CATSPRQGLRELFF. As DNA, the CDR3 is TGTGCCACCAGCCCCCGACAGGGGCTGCGGGAGCTGTTTTTT.

This clone was observed a handful of times. This rearrangement joins TRBV7-2 to TRBJ1-2; D is possibly TRBD1 (6 bases). V dropped 1 base and J dropped 8 bases, with 11 bases sitting between them. CDR1 and CDR2 from the germline V gene are SGHTA and FQGNSA. The CDR3 extends over 13 amino acids. CDR3: CASSLDRVGGYTF. The CDR3, as DNA: TGTGCCAGCAGCTTAGACAGGGTCGGGGGCTACACCTTC. Supplemented by reference TRBV7-2 and TRBJ1-2, the full variable domain reads GAGVSQSPSNKVTEKGKDVELRCDPISGHTALYWYRQSLGQGLEFLIYFQGNSAPDKSGLPSDRFSAERTGGSVSTLTIQRTQQEDSAVYLCASSLDRVGGYTFGSGTRLTVV.

The rearrangement uses TRBV28 and TRBJ1-6; 8 nucleotides match TRBD1. Germline loops: CDR1 MDHEN, CDR2 SYDVKM. The CDR3 covers 16 residues. Losses at the gene ends were 5 bases for V and 8 bases for J; bases not matched to a gene: 11. The chain's CDR3 is CASSPRGTGSYSPLHF. CDR3 nucleotide sequence: TGTGCCAGCAGTCCCCGCGGGACAGGATCATATTCACCCCTCCACTTT.

This chain uses TRBV29-1 with TRBJ1-5; D is ambiguous. The germline CDR1 and CDR2 sequences are SQVTM and ANQGSEA. The CDR3 length is 13 residues. The V and J ends lost 1 base and 3 bases respectively, with 7 bases between them. CDR3 in amino acids: CSVEVSYNQPQHF. CDR3 in DNA: TGCAGCGTTGAAGTAAGCTACAATCAGCCCCAGCATTTT.

V usage is TRBV28 and J usage is TRBJ2-7, with 9 bases lining up with TRBD2. The germline V gene encodes CDR1 MDHEN and CDR2 SYDVKM. V was clipped by 8 bases and J by 2 bases; unmatched bases: 7. The CDR3 is 14 amino acids. The DNA of the CDR3 is TGTGCCAGCGGAAGGACTAGCGAGACCTACGAGCAGTACTTC. Amino acids: CASGRTSETYEQYF.

The V call is TRBV30, the J call TRBJ2-7, with TRBD2 matching 9 bases. Germline V gives CDR1 GTSNPN, CDR2 SVGIG (reference sequence). The CDR3 totals 14 residues. Trimming removed 4 bases from V and 5 bases from J; junction bases left unmatched: 9. The CDR3 DNA is TGTGCCTGGACGGAGGGACTAGCTTTAGACGAGCAGTACTTC. Encoded protein: CAWTEGLALDEQYF.

This clone was detected a few times. J is TRBJ1-5 and V is TRBV5-1; no clear D. The V gene lost 0 bases and the J gene lost 8 bases, with 12 bases spanning the gap. CDR1 is SGHRS, CDR2 YFSETQ, per germline. CDR3 length equals 14 residues. CDR3: CASSLAGPGEPQHF. Here the CDR3 DNA reads TGCGCCAGCAGCTTGGCAGGTCCCGGGGAGCCCCAGCATTTT.